This T cell receptor (beta chain) was sequenced in a study of cytomegalovirus exposure and HLA in healthy donors. PCR primers comprised 60 Vbeta and 13 Jbeta primers. Repertoires were generated with immunoSEQ multiplex PCR, while TCRdb's copy carries only in-frame clones and drops some. Found here are tens of thousands of clones; the top ten clones hold under 4.5%. On this clone itself: Its antigen is not known.

While unrecorded immune exposures were likely, the donors were nominally healthy when sampled. Study results and limitations: Later analysis reportedly placed an Asian-associated ancestry cluster below the roughly 690-donor mean in N-insertions. In a later analysis, TCR beta V- and J-gene trimming showed a link to a missense DCLRE1C variant.

This CDR3 is 14 amino acids long. Germline V gives CDR1 SGHNT, CDR2 YYREEE (reference sequence). V gave up 5 bases and J gave up 2 bases; unmatched junction bases: 3. The receptor was derived from a man between 40 and 49 years old in good health and CMV-seronegative. This sequence joins TRBV5-4 and TRBJ1-3; 8 bases agree with TRBD1. Sequenced: PBMCs. The CDR3 reads CASSLQGAGNTIYF. Written as DNA, the CDR3 is TGTGCCAGCAGTTTACAGGGGGCTGGAAACACCATATATTTT.